This T cell receptor (beta chain) originates from a study of cytomegalovirus exposure and HLA in healthy donors. Study background: Within the Caucasian-associated ancestry cluster were roughly 82% of the roughly 430 genotyped donors.

This clone was observed a single time. Its antigen remains unknown. PCR involved 60 Vbeta and 13 Jbeta primers. Sequencing was performed with immunoSEQ multiplex PCR; in TCRdb, only in-frame clones are kept and a portion is missing. Of about 140,000 clones listed, 80% are singletons. Points from the study as a whole: The study labeled 170 or so TCR beta chains cytomegalovirus-associated. Highly shared variants forming one cluster were likely a sequencing artifact. Across all donors, roughly uniform sequencing depth was an assumption of the presence/absence analyses.

V was pared by 5 bases and J by 4 bases, with 12 bases of the junction left unmatched. The CDR3 totals 17 residues. Per germline, CDR1 SEHNR and CDR2 FQNEAQ (reference sequence). The V call is TRBV7-9, the J call TRBJ1-5, with 9 bases aligning to TRBD1. The sequenced material came from PBMCs. The origin of this receptor is a man aged 35 to 55 in good health and CMV-seronegative. The CDR3 DNA sequence: TGTGCCAGCAGCCCCCTATCCGGGACAGGGATTAATCAGCCCCAGCATTTT. Translation: CASSPLSGTGINQPQHF.